The rows below give T cell receptor beta chains drawn from one sample of a study of siplizumab effects on memory and regulatory T cells. The table came from immunoSEQ multiplex PCR; TCRdb's copy has only in-frame clones and leaves some out. The table has 90,000 to 120,000 clones, 92% seen once. The sequenced sample was Tregs sorted from blood. These receptors were collected from a human donor in good health. The CDR3 runs from the conserved cysteine through the conserved F or W. D genes are given only for firm matches. Not all rows give a size; the values are once, few, many and, for expanded clones, a class.

>TRBJ1-1|.|TRBV5-6|few
TGTGCCAGCAGCTTGGATCAGGGGAAGACTGAAGCTTTCTTT
CASSLDQGKTEAFF
>TRBJ2-3|TRBD2|TRBV10-1|.
TGCGCCAGCAGTGAGTGGACTAGCGGGAGTGAGGATACGCAGTATTTT
CASSEWTSGSEDTQYF
>TRBJ1-1|.|TRBV14|.
TGTGCCAGCAGCCAACCCCCCCGGGGGGGCTGGAACACTGAAGCTTTCTTT
CASSQPPRGGWNTEAFF
>TRBJ1-2|TRBD1|TRBV28|few
TGTGCCAGCAGTTTCTCTTTAGGGACAGACAACGACTATGGCTACACCTTC
CASSFSLGTDNDYGYTF
>TRBJ2-7|.|TRBV28|.
TGTGCCAGCAGTTTAGACCTAGAGAGGAGGCCGCCCTACGAGCAGTACTTC
CASSLDLERRPPYEQYF
>TRBJ1-2|TRBD1|TRBV7-1|.
TGTGCCAGCAGCTTGTTTGGGACAGGGTATGGCTACACCTTC
CASSLFGTGYGYTF
>TRBJ2-1|TRBD2|TRBV29-1|.
TGCAGCGTACAGGGGTTTACTAGCGGGGAAGACTACAATGAGCAGTTCTTC
CSVQGFTSGEDYNEQFF
>TRBJ2-2|TRBD1|TRBV11-2|.
TGTGCCAGCAGCTTTGGGACAGGGCTGAACACCGGGGAGCTGTTTTTT
CASSFGTGLNTGELFF
>TRBJ1-4|.|TRBV18|.
TGTGCCAGCTCATCAGAATTACAGGCTTTGCAGGTCTCAACTAATGAAAAACTGTTTTTT
CASSSELQALQVSTNEKLFF
>TRBJ2-3|.|TRBV2|.
TGTGCCAGCAGTGAAGGGCGGTTACGTAGCACAGATACGCAGTATTTT
CASSEGRLRSTDTQYF
>TRBJ1-1|.|TRBV19|.
TGTGCCAGTAGTATGTGGCAGAACACTGAAGCTTTCTTT
CASSMWQNTEAFF
>TRBJ1-4|.|TRBV4-1|.
TGCGCCAGCAGCCAAGTTAAGGGGTTGGGGGAAAAACTGTTTTTT
CASSQVKGLGEKLFF
>TRBJ2-3|TRBD2|TRBV5-1|.
TGCGCCAGCAGCTTGGCCAGCGGGGGAGAAGATACGCAGTATTTT
CASSLASGGEDTQYF
>TRBJ2-1|.|TRBV28|.
TGTGCCAGCCAATTTGGGGGCTACAATGAGCAGTTCTTC
CASQFGGYNEQFF
>TRBJ2-7|.|TRBV21-1|.
TGTGCCAGCATCTCCGAGCCCTCCCACAGGGCCATCGTCCCCCACGAGCAGTACTTC
CASISEPSHRAIVPHEQYF
>TRBJ2-1|TRBD1|TRBV5-1|.
TGCGCCAGCAGCTGGCCAGGGACAGGGTACAATGAGCAGTTCTTC
CASSWPGTGYNEQFF
>TRBJ1-5|.|TRBV19|.
TGTGCCAGTACCTCAACCGGGGGGGCATTACAGCCCCAGCATTTT
CASTSTGGALQPQHF
>TRBJ1-4|.|TRBV7-2|.
TGTGCCAGCAGCTTTCCAGGGGCGAGTGAAAAACTGTTTTTT
CASSFPGASEKLFF
>TRBJ1-2|.|TRBV28|.
TGTGCCAGCAGTTTAATAGGGTCCGGCTACACCTTC
CASSLIGSGYTF
>TRBJ2-2|TRBD1|TRBV30|.
TGTGCCTGGAGAATCCTTCAGGGGGCTACCGGGGAGCTGTTTTTT
CAWRILQGATGELFF
>TRBJ1-1|TRBD1|TRBV18|.
TGTGCCAGCTCACCGGTTGGTACAGGGGGCCACACTGAAGCTTTCTTT
CASSPVGTGGHTEAFF
>TRBJ1-2|.|TRBV2|.
TGTGCCTGGCGGAGGGAGTTCTATGGCTACACCTTC
CAWRREFYGYTF
>TRBJ2-4|.|TRBV15|.
TGTGCCACCAGCAGAGATTCGACGAACATTCAGTACTTC
CATSRDSTNIQYF
>TRBJ2-7|TRBD2|TRBV6-5|.
TGTGCCAGCAGCATTAGCGGGAGGTACGAGCAGTACTTC
CASSISGRYEQYF